Given below is one T cell receptor beta chain in context. The method was immunoSEQ multiplex PCR; TCRdb's version includes in-frame clones alone and lacks a portion of them. The table shows under 100,000 clones, with less than 95% occurring only once. CDR1 SQVTM and CDR2 ANQGSEA come from the germline V gene. This CDR3 region has 11 residues. With 8 bases clipped from V and 4 bases from J, the junction kept 3 bases outside the gene matches. This entry is derived from a study of T cell changes during pregnancy in multiple sclerosis. This specimen consisted of peripheral blood, obtained in the third trimester of pregnancy. The sequence derives from a female donor with multiple sclerosis, enrolled in a pregnancy study. This chain links TRBV29-1 with TRBJ1-2, with 8 bases aligning to TRBD1. CDR3 sequence reads: CSSTGGYGYTF. The CDR3 region has the DNA TGCAGCTCCACAGGGGGCTATGGCTACACCTTC.